A single sample gave rise to the 12 T cell receptor beta chains below, sequenced in a study of cytomegalovirus exposure and HLA in healthy donors. PCR was performed using 60 Vbeta and 13 Jbeta primers. Produced via immunoSEQ multiplex PCR; TCRdb's table is partial and in-frame only. The sample shows some 140,000 clones, approximately 82% of them seen only once. Sequencing input: PBMCs. These receptors all stem from a man aged 40-49 years in good health and CMV-seronegative.

The table lists this clone with a few counts. The gene calls are TRBV2 and TRBJ2-7; D is possibly TRBD2 (7 bases). The CDR3 is 12 residues long. The V gene lost 8 bases and the J gene lost 2 bases, with 10 bases spanning the gap. Per the germline V gene, CDR1 is SNHLY and CDR2 is FYNNEI. CDR3 sequence: CASRGAAYEQYF. The CDR3 nucleotides read TGTGCCAGCCGGGGGGCCGCCTACGAGCAGTACTTC.

This chain joins TRBV2 and TRBJ2-5; 10 bases are a match to TRBD2. The CDR3 runs 14 residues. Unmatched junction bases numbered 9, after V lost 8 bases and J lost 6 bases. CDR1 is SNHLY and CDR2 is FYNNEI in the germline V gene. The CDR3 spells CASRATSGEQTQYF. The CDR3 nucleotides read TGTGCCAGCCGGGCAACTAGCGGGGAACAGACCCAGTACTTC.

The J gene is TRBJ2-5, the V gene TRBV18; D perhaps matches TRBD2 (5 bases). V was clipped by 3 bases and J by 5 bases, with 10 bases between them. The CDR3 runs 13 residues. In germline, CDR1 is KGHSH, CDR2 LQKENI. This chain's CDR3 is CASSPARDETQYF. CDR3 DNA: TGTGCCAGCTCACCGGCCCGGGATGAGACCCAGTACTTC.

CDR3 protein: CASSPAGTGGHEQYF. As DNA, the CDR3 is TGCGCCAGCAGCCCCGCCGGGACAGGGGGACACGAGCAGTACTTC. The J gene is TRBJ2-7, the V gene TRBV5-1; 11 nucleotides agree with TRBD1. With 4 bases clipped from V and 5 bases from J, the junction kept 8 bases outside the gene matches. The germline V gene encodes CDR1 SGHRS and CDR2 YFSETQ. CDR3 length equals 15 residues.

The V call is TRBV13, the J call TRBJ2-7; D gene uncertain. Trimming removed 0 bases from V and 2 bases from J, with 17 bases in between. The germline CDR1 and CDR2 sequences are PRHDT and FYEKMQ (reference sequence). The CDR3 loop spans 17 amino acids. The chain's CDR3 is CASSLGGTTGVAYEQYF. CDR3 coding DNA: TGTGCCAGCAGCTTAGGCGGAACAACGGGTGTAGCCTACGAGCAGTACTTC. The complete variable domain, with remaining parts taken from reference TRBV13 and TRBJ2-7, reads AAGVIQSPRHLIKEKRETATLKCYPIPRHDTVYWYQQGPGQDPQFLISFYEKMQSDKGSIPDRFSAQQFSDYHSELNMSSLELGDSALYFCASSLGGTTGVAYEQYFGPGTRLTVT.

This chain links TRBV10-2 with TRBJ2-3; no reliable D call. The germline V gene has CDR1 WSHSY and CDR2 SAAADI. The CDR3 is 11 residues long. Deletions cut 4 bases from V and 6 bases from J, with 5 bases between. The CDR3 sequence is CASSGVDTQYF. CDR3 nucleotides: TGCGCCAGCAGTGGAGTGGATACGCAGTATTTT.

V is TRBV29-1 and J is TRBJ2-7; perhaps TRBD2 as D (6 bases). Germline V gives CDR1 SQVTM, CDR2 ANQGSEA. CDR3 size: 13 residues. V lost 4 bases, J lost 5 bases, and 15 bases lay in between. The CDR3 DNA sequence: TGCAGCGTTGGGCCCCGGGTAGCGGACGAGCAGTACTTC. It specifies CSVGPRVADEQYF.

V and J are TRBV27 and TRBJ2-2, with TRBD1 as a possible D gene (5 bases). The germline V gene encodes CDR1 MNHEY and CDR2 SMNVEV (reference sequence). This CDR3 contains 15 residues. V lost 8 bases and J lost 1, with 14 bases in between. DNA for the CDR3: TGTGCCAGCCAGGGCCGGCGATGGAACACCGGGGAGCTGTTTTTT. Translated, it gives CASQGRRWNTGELFF.

This clone occurred once. The CDR3 coding sequence is TGCGCCAGCAGTCAATCGAGGGGGATGGGTAATTCACCCCTCCACTTT. Translating gives CASSQSRGMGNSPLHF. V and J are TRBV23-1 and TRBJ1-6, with D possibly TRBD1 on 6 matching bases. TRBV23-1 is assigned to the ORF class and has an uncertain function. The V gene lost 0 bases and the J gene lost 6 bases, with 12 bases spanning the gap. This CDR3 comprises 16 residues.

The rearrangement links TRBV28 to TRBJ1-2, with 9 positions matching TRBD1. CDR3 length equals 16 residues. Germline CDR1 is MDHEN and CDR2 is SYDVKM. J lost 1 base, V lost 4 bases, and 7 bases had no gene match. The CDR3 DNA sequence: TGTGCCAGCAGTTCACCGGGGACAGGGAATAACTATGGCTACACCTTC. Encoded protein: CASSSPGTGNNYGYTF.

This clone was seen a handful of times. The chain combines TRBV29-1 with TRBJ2-7; D not certain. The V gene lost 5 bases and the J gene lost 4 bases, with 6 bases spanning the gap. From germline, CDR1 is SQVTM and CDR2 ANQGSEA. This CDR3 region has 10 residues. Here the CDR3 reads CSVLLYEQYF. CDR3 in DNA: TGCAGCGTTCTTCTGTACGAGCAGTACTTC.

The chain employs TRBV5-1 and TRBJ1-1; D possibly corresponds to TRBD1 (5 bases). The CDR3 loop spans 15 amino acids. V was cut by 0 bases and J by 5 bases, with 14 bases left in between. Germline values: CDR1 SGHRS, CDR2 YFSETQ. CDR3 loop: CASSLGFRDLTEAFF. CDR3 coding DNA: TGCGCCAGCAGCTTGGGGTTCAGGGATTTGACTGAAGCTTTCTTT.